The T cell receptor beta chain described here comes from a study of regulatory T cells in long-lasting Graves disease (dated by TCRdb to about 2021). Regarding the study in general: In the newly diagnosed Graves' disease group, patients had been taking antithyroid drugs for less than 3 months. This study used TCR sequencing and RNA sequencing of peripheral blood to compare persistent Graves' disease patients against newly diagnosed Graves' disease patients. A total of roughly 35 samples underwent TCR sequencing: about 13 from persistent and 20 from newly diagnosed Graves' disease patients. The study was conducted in China and was registered as a clinical trial. The paper's findings and limits, for the study overall: Compared with newly diagnosed patients, patients with persistent Graves' disease had lower TCR Shannon entropy and fewer highly expanded clones, which suggests clonal expansion. More public clonotypes were shared among persistent patients (under 3,000) than among newly diagnosed patients (roughly 1,000). The small sample size was acknowledged by the authors as a limitation that may reduce accuracy. Sequencing and analysis were limited to the TCR beta chain. Only peripheral blood was studied, because thyroid tissue, the primary lesion, was inaccessible. TRBV28, TRBJ1-2 and TRBJ2-5 were preferentially used in persistent disease, while TRBV20-1 and TRBJ2-1 were favored in newly diagnosed disease.

Ten or more counts support this clonotype. Its specific antigen is unknown. Base quality data are lacking; no much larger clone is found one base away. The intended sense of this specimen's time point label: newly diagnosed GD, antithyroid drugs for less than 3 months. RNA was extracted from PBMCs in TRIzol for both TCR sequencing and RNA sequencing. Graves' disease was diagnosed according to American Thyroid Association guidelines. Patients for the study were recruited at an endocrinology department in Xi'an, China. Each patient gave approximately 8.8 milliliters of peripheral blood, collected in an EDTA anticoagulant tube. Ficoll Paque Plus density gradient separation was used to isolate PBMCs, and no further T cell sorting was performed. An Agilent 2100 Bioanalyzer and agarose gel were used to assess RNA quality, and a NanoDrop 2000 was used to measure RNA concentration. The CDR3 starts with the cysteine, ends with the phenylalanine, and has 14 residues. CDR3 DNA only is kept here, 42 bases in frame from base 1. The CDR1 and CDR2 encoded by the germline V gene are SGHRS and YFSETQ. Trimming takes 3 bases from V and 6 bases from J, and the germline ends sit 14 bases apart.

The library was produced with multiplex PCR. TCRdb names Illumina HiSeq 4000 as the instrument used. TCR beta libraries were built with iRepertoire HTBI primers and Arm-PCR amplification of CDR3 regions. Before sequencing, the PCR products went through gel purification. Per the source publication's procedure: Gene usage analysis of CDR3 amino acid clonotypes used the approximately 56 TRBV and about 13 TRBJ segments found across samples. COPE and FqMerger were used to merge filtered high-quality paired reads into contigs. Contigs were aligned with BLAST to IMGT TRBV, TRBD and TRBJ reference genes, and CDR3 was defined per IMGT. Any clonotype with a frequency above 0.1% was counted as a highly expanded clone. Shannon entropy served as the measure of repertoire diversity, while the Gini coefficient captured V-J evenness. A clonotype found in more than one individual was treated as public. The public reads were reprocessed in TCRdb via fastp at Q25 and MiXCR, keeping in-frame beta chains. Each entry merges the rows of one CDR3 protein and shows their most common DNA and genes. The V and J calls and clone size come from TCRdb's table, not from the authors' own analysis. This sample has more than 300,000 distinct CDR3 sequences in its table, and around 16% of those were observed once. Just over 20% of the sample lies in the top ten.

The sample was also reused in another study, on T cells in Graves' hyperthyroidism and ophthalmopathy. As noted in the second study: Stable Graves' hyperthyroidism was defined as the absence of progression to ophthalmopathy over 18 months of follow-up. Hyperthyroidism patients were newly diagnosed, had a disease duration of under 2 months, and were aged 18 to 65 years. The study excluded patients with uncontrolled infections, other autoimmune diseases, pregnancy or lactation. Diagnoses were established on the basis of clinical symptoms, serum thyroxine and TRAb, thyroid ultrasound, and orbital computed tomography. The TCR CDR3 was subjected to a first round of RT-PCR using the HTBI primer set and the Qiagen OneStep RT-PCR kit. Most expanded thyroid clonotypes (frequency above 0.001) were also detected in blood, a finding suggesting that blood repertoires may reflect thyroid immune responses. In cross-validation, a model built on a 13 V-J signature told ophthalmopathy apart from stable hyperthyroidism with less than 90% sensitivity and about 81% specificity, and in testing the same model reached 80%/75%. In validation, the model predicted progression to ophthalmopathy with over 60% sensitivity and approximately 72% specificity, a median of approximately 6.7 months before onset. A discovery cohort of roughly 100 patients, approximately 45 with Graves' ophthalmopathy and about 58 with stable Graves' hyperthyroidism, was used to find distinguishing TCR V-J signatures. Whether ophthalmopathy could be predicted prospectively was tested in an independent validation cohort made up of 18 to 20 hyperthyroidism patients plus 17 patients who later progressed to ophthalmopathy. The 85 to 100 discovery patients were divided at random into training and test sets in a 7:3 ratio. Thyroid tissue and blood T-cell repertoires from about 6 Graves' hyperthyroidism patients were also compared in the study. Once sampling was done, hyperthyroidism patients were given methimazole at a starting dose of 30 mg daily, whereas ophthalmopathy patients were given high-dose intravenous methylprednisolone. A second multiplex PCR round built the libraries, followed by size selection and purification. Sequencing of the libraries was done on an Illumina HiSeq2000 using paired-end 100 bp reads. SOAPnuke was used to process the raw data, removing reads that contained adapters or uncalled bases, had a mean Phred below 15, or lacked an exact match to the constant primer or identifier. COPE v1.2.5 was used to merge high-quality paired reads, and clonotypes were defined as unique nucleotide sequences. MiTCR v1.1 was used to align the clonotypes against IMGT TRBV, TRBD and TRBJ reference segments. The analysis included only V-J combinations with a frequency above 0.0001, which together covered about 99% of the repertoires. The TCS score was defined as the ratio of F50 (clonal expansion) to E x V (chaos), calculated using BLOSUM62-based TCRdist between CDR3 peptides within each V-J. Welch's t-statistics and random forest reduced around 550 V-J features to 10 to 15, which were used in a naive Bayes classifier (R e1071). Sample size was not statistically predetermined, and investigators were not blinded to group allocation. According to the paper, TCR Vbeta CDR3 sequencing was carried out on 135 peripheral blood samples, which came from under 50 ophthalmopathy, 75 or so hyperthyroidism and approximately 17 progressor patients.

This clonotype was sampled from a young woman with Graves disease. Donor details come from another sample of the same person, matched by shared clones. This receptor chain uses TRBV5-1 and TRBJ2-3; the D gene cannot be named for sure. The specimen comprised peripheral blood mononuclear cells (PBMCs), sampled at new diagnosis, from a patient treated with antithyroid drugs. The DNA reads as follows: TGCGCCAGCAGCTCCTCTACCCCCTGGGATACGCAGTATTTT. Its product reads: CASSSSTPWDTQYF.